This TCR beta chain emerged from a study of CD8+ T cells in alopecia areata. Study as a whole: The SALT score measured affected scalp surface percentage in treated patients.

Extraction of RNA preceded its reverse transcription into cDNA, which served as the sequencing template. The data were produced by immunoSEQ multiplex PCR, yet TCRdb's version contains in-frame clones alone and is incomplete. This table has about 120,000 clones, approximately 60% appearing once. The treatment here: oral pan-JAK inhibitor, 5-10 mg twice daily. Germline CDR1 and CDR2: MNHEY and SVGAGI. The CDR3 loop spans 13 amino acids. V shed 6 bases and J 8 bases; nucleotides not matched to a gene: 6. The V call is TRBV6-5, the J call TRBJ1-5; TRBD1 agrees at 8 bases. The TCR was taken from a human donor with alopecia areata. This material consisted of CD4+ T cells sorted from blood, taken at week 4, from a patient treated with tofacitinib. The CDR3 coding sequence is TGTGCCAGCAGCCGGACAGGGTTGGAGCCCCAGCATTTT. It is translated as CASSRTGLEPQHF.